The sequence of this T cell receptor beta chain was determined in a study of T cell responses to AZD1222 COVID-19 vaccine. Pooled in the analysis were second doses at about 4 or about 12 weeks. Libraries were prepared by immunoSEQ multiplex PCR; TCRdb keeps only in-frame clonotypes and omits some of them. The sample has 150,000 to 200,000 clones; 88% are singletons. Study-wide points: Repertoire sampling happened only post peak T cell response. The breadth and depth of Spike-specific TCRs increased once two AZD1222 doses had been given. Among vaccine-associated CD4 TCRs, coverage spanned spike, with dominance at 160-218 and 743-854.

A note on this clone: The antigen remains unidentified.

The specimen was peripheral blood, collected 28 days after the second AZD1222 dose. This receptor was taken from an adult who received the AZD1222 COVID-19 vaccine.

CDR3 sequence reads: CASSLGILSTEAFF. DNA of the CDR3: TGTGCCAGCAGCTTGGGGATTTTAAGCACTGAAGCTTTCTTT. V usage is TRBV7-9 and J usage is TRBJ1-1, with unresolved D. Germline loops: CDR1 SEHNR, CDR2 FQNEAQ (reference sequence). The CDR3 sequence is 14 residues long. V lost 3 bases and J lost 4, with 12 bases in between. Full variable domain (rest looked up from reference TRBV7-9 and TRBJ1-1): DTGVSQNPRHKITKRGQNVTFRCDPISEHNRLYWYRQTLGQGPEFLTYFQNEAQLEKSRLLSDRFSAERPKGSFSTLEIQRTEQGDSAMYLCASSLGILSTEAFFGQGTRLTVV.